This T cell receptor (beta chain) was retrieved from a study of shared clonotypes between healthy human individuals. This CDR3 region has 13 residues. V gave up 6 bases and J gave up 1 base, with 9 bases separating them. Germline CDR1 is MNHNS and CDR2 is SASEGT. Assay execution took place at the deep level. Replicate sorted-subset PCRs were loaded with 150 to 250 ng DNA, roughly 33,000 T cell genomes. Libraries were prepared by immunoSEQ multiplex PCR; TCRdb keeps only in-frame clonotypes and omits some of them. Among about 680,000 clones listed, 74% were seen once. This receptor was identified in a woman younger than 45 in good health. The V gene is TRBV6-1, the J gene TRBJ1-1, with D hard to call. Sequencing input: memory CD4+ T cells sorted from blood. Noted subset: CD45RA-negative fraction. CDR3 DNA sequence: TGTGCCAGCAGCCTCTTGAGGAACACTGAAGCTTTCTTT. Its translation is CASSLLRNTEAFF.